Reported below is one TCR beta chain. Its recognized antigen is unknown. Base qualities were left out, and no much larger clone turns up one base away. In the germline V gene, CDR1 corresponds to MNHEY and CDR2 to SVGEGT. V loses 6 bases of germline sequence and J loses 8 bases, and the interval between the two ends is 8 bases. Reading from cysteine to phenylalanine, the CDR3 counts 11 amino acids. Solely the CDR3 DNA is kept, with 33 bases framed from the first base. The sample is drawn from a study of T-cell memory formation after mild COVID-19 (dated by TCRdb to the early 2020s). In terms of the full investigation: Most TCR sequence clusters were specific to one of the two donors. Longitudinal TCRalpha and TCRbeta repertoire sequencing tracked T-cell clones expanding and contracting after mild COVID-19 in two donors. The cohort comprised two young, previously healthy adult volunteers, one female and one male.

PBMCs were isolated by Ficoll-Paque density gradient centrifugation. The reads were generated on an Illumina NovaSeq 6000. Using 5'RACE with constant-segment primers, TCRalpha and TCRbeta cDNA libraries were constructed, with sample barcodes and unique molecular identifiers added in the process. Trizol reagent was used to extract RNA from every sample. Libraries were amplified in two PCR steps, with a second sample barcode and Illumina TruSeq adapters added in the second step. Sequencing of the libraries was done on an Illumina NovaSeq, producing 2 x 150 bp paired-end reads. In the paper's pipeline: Demultiplexing of reads and collapsing into UMI-guided consensus sequences were performed with migec v1.2.7. Using mixcr v2.1.11, UMI consensuses were aligned to TRA and TRB V and J templates and then assembled into clonotypes. A clonotype was counted as expanded or contracted only when both edgeR and NoisET called the clonotype significant, with the noise models trained on biological replicates. For edgeR calls, the thresholds were a false discovery rate-adjusted p below 0.01 and a log2 fold-change of 1. As an exploratory analysis of dynamics, max-normalized trajectories of the 1000 most abundant clonotypes were examined by PCA with hierarchical clustering. Separately sequenced CD4+ and CD8+ repertoires were used to assign the CD4 or CD8 phenotype of responding clones. The public reads were run again by TCRdb, first through fastp at Q25 and then through MiXCR, and only productive beta chains were kept. Each entry merges the rows of one CDR3 protein and shows their most common DNA and genes. The authors' filters were not applied to this entry. The sample profile shows under 250,000 distinct CDR3 sequences; just over 15% of them were found once. The ten most abundant clones make up 2% to 2.5% of the sample.

The study at large found these results: Some responding clones were found in pre-infection memory, which suggests that pre-existing cross-reactive memory T cells took part in the SARS-CoV-2 response. Contracting CD4+ clones were located mainly in the CM and EM memory subsets, whereas CD8+ clones were found to be enriched in EMRA. Clones that contracted from day 15 to 85 showed balanced CD4/CD8 phenotypes, whereas a second wave of clones that expanded from day 15 to 37 leaned towards CD4+. Whether the second-wave clones peaking on day 37 were SARS-CoV-2 specific was not confirmed. Only two mild cases were covered in the study, and larger cohorts including severe cases with pre-infection samples were considered necessary.

The specimen was PBMCs or a T cell subset sorted from them (not recorded which). The receptor was derived from an adult woman who had mild COVID-19 (a few samples of this study predate the infection). The sample titles of this study are shuffled in the database, so cell type and time point are left out; the donor was told from shared clones. Recombination connected TRBV6-2 or TRBV6-3 to TRBJ2-1, with a tentative D call of TRBD1 or TRBD2, each matching 5 bases. The CDR3 region has the sequence CASRSGHEQFF. The sequenced DNA is TGTGCCAGCAGATCGGGGCATGAGCAGTTCTTC.